The 7 T cell receptor beta chains below were found in one sample sequenced in a study of blood T cell repertoires in COVID-19. The table came from immunoSEQ multiplex PCR; TCRdb's copy has only in-frame clones and leaves some out. The table includes fewer than 250,000 clones, 80% to 90% detected once. The sequencing sample was made of peripheral blood. The receptors derive from a woman older than 75 with COVID-19, enrolled during active disease.

This chain links TRBV27 with TRBJ2-5, with 10 bases lining up with TRBD1. The CDR3 has 14 amino acids. Losses at the gene ends were 7 bases for V and 5 bases for J; bases not matched to a gene: 7. CDR1 is MNHEY and CDR2 is SMNVEV in the germline V gene (reference sequence). CDR3 sequence: CASTGDRGDETQYF. CDR3 bases: TGTGCCAGCACCGGGGACAGGGGCGACGAGACCCAGTACTTC.

The chain is built from TRBV9 and TRBJ1-5; 11 bases fit TRBD1. Germline lookup yields CDR1 SGDLS and CDR2 YYNGEE. Trimming removed 4 bases from V and 1 base from J; junction bases left unmatched: 7. The CDR3 runs to 17 residues. The CDR3 DNA is TGTGCCAGCAGCTGGGGACAGGGGGTGGAGAGCAATCAGCCCCAGCATTTT. Amino acid sequence: CASSWGQGVESNQPQHF.

The chain employs TRBV5-6 and TRBJ2-1; TRBD1 matches 11 bases. V shed 4 bases and J 8 bases; nucleotides not matched to a gene: 5. CDR1 is SGHDT, CDR2 YYEEEE, per germline. There are 14 residues in the CDR3. The CDR3 DNA follows: TGTGCCAGCAGCCACGGGGGACAGGGGGATGAGCAGTTCTTC. Amino acids: CASSHGGQGDEQFF.

The chain joins TRBV3-1 (or the pseudogene TRBV3-2) to TRBJ1-5, with D unresolved. This CDR3 is built from 12 residues. Germline V lookup: CDR1 LGHDT, CDR2 YNNKEL (reference sequence). Trimming stripped 7 bases from V and 2 bases from J, with 6 bases between. The CDR3 here is CASKIGNQPQHF. CDR3 DNA sequence: TGTGCCAGCAAAATCGGCAATCAGCCCCAGCATTTT.

V gene TRBV27 combines with J gene TRBJ1-5, with 10 bases matching TRBD1. V lost 5 bases, J lost 6 bases, and 4 bases stayed unmatched. The V gene's germline CDR1 is MNHEY and CDR2 SMNVEV (reference sequence). The CDR3 length is 14 residues. The CDR3 protein is CASSEGQGFQPQHF. The DNA of the CDR3 is TGTGCCAGCAGTGAGGGACAGGGGTTTCAGCCCCAGCATTTT.

This clone was detected a few times. The V call is TRBV4-1, the J call TRBJ1-1; D is undetermined. The CDR3 contains 13 residues. V lost 2 bases, J lost 1 base, and 5 bases lay in between. The V gene's germline CDR1 is MGHRA and CDR2 YSYEKL. CDR3 protein: CASSQTPNTEAFF. For the CDR3, the DNA is TGCGCCAGCAGCCAAACTCCGAACACTGAAGCTTTCTTT.

The V and J genes are TRBV27 and TRBJ2-2; 7 bases are a match to TRBD2. The junction had 8 bases not matched to a gene; V was cut back by 2 bases and J by 8 bases. CDR1 is MNHEY and CDR2 is SMNVEV in the germline V gene (reference sequence). CDR3 size: 15 residues. CDR3 coding DNA: TGTGCCAGCAGTTTAAAGTACGGGGGGACGGGGGAGCTGTTTTTT. The encoded protein is CASSLKYGGTGELFF.